This TCR beta chain was documented in a study of blood T cell repertoires in COVID-19. Assay used: immunoSEQ multiplex PCR; TCRdb lists only in-frame clones, some missing. Among about 200,000 clones listed, around 80% were seen once. The CDR3 totals 15 residues. V gave up 4 bases and J gave up 4 bases; unmatched junction bases: 9. Germline CDR1 SGDLS, CDR2 YYNGEE. V gene TRBV9 combines with J gene TRBJ1-1, with 8 bases that match TRBD1. The sample consisted of peripheral blood. The sequence derives from a man over 45 with active or convalescent COVID-19. The CDR3 loop reads CASSPEGQAGTEAFF. CDR3 nucleotide sequence: TGTGCCAGCAGCCCCGAGGGACAGGCGGGCACTGAAGCTTTCTTT.